The rows below give T cell receptor beta chains drawn from one sample of a study of CD8+CD57+ T cells in acquired aplastic anemia. TCRdb ran MiXCR on the reads and lists one entry per CDR3 protein. The repertoire holds 80,000 or so distinct CDR3 sequences, with less than 85% as singletons. Sequenced sample: sorted CD4+, CD8+, or CD8+CD57+ T cells (not recorded which) from PBMCs. The receptors were sampled from a human donor with aplastic anemia. CDR3s include the opening cysteine and the closing phenylalanine or tryptophan. The D gene is left open where the match is weak. Only some rows state a clone size, as once, few, many or a class for expanded clones.

v_call	j_call	clone_size	d_call	cdr3_nt	cdr3_aa
TRBV11-3	TRBJ2-7	-	-	TGTGCCAGCAGCTTAGTAGGCCGCCGAGAAGGCGAGCAGTACTTC	CASSLVGRREGEQYF
TRBV30	TRBJ2-7	-	-	TGTGCCTCCCACGTGGGGGTAAAAGGAGAGCAGTACTTC	CASHVGVKGEQYF
TRBV2	TRBJ2-7	once	TRBD1	TGTGCCATTGCTGGGGACAGGGTTTACGAGCAGTACTTC	CAIAGDRVYEQYF
TRBV13	TRBJ1-2	many	-	TGTGCCAGCAGCTTAGGTATTTTAGGGGCCTATGGCTACACCTTC	CASSLGILGAYGYTF
TRBV7-8	TRBJ2-5	-	-	TGTGCCAGCAGCTTAGGTCATGGACAGTCCAGCAGGACCCAGTACTTC	CASSLGHGQSSRTQYF
TRBV20-1	TRBJ2-5	-	TRBD2	TGCAGTGCTGTACTAGCGGGAGAGAAGGAGACCCAGTACTTC	CSAVLAGEKETQYF
TRBV12-3/TRBV12-4	TRBJ2-7	-	TRBD1	TGTGCCAGCAGCCCTAGTAGCCTGACCCCTATGGACAGGACATACGAGCAGTACTTC	CASSPSSLTPMDRTYEQYF
TRBV2	TRBJ1-1	few	-	TGTGCCAGCAGTGTTTTCGGATCATCGGCTGAAGCTTTCTTT	CASSVFGSSAEAFF
TRBV7-8	TRBJ1-1	many	-	TGTGCCAGCAGCCCCGGGACTGAAGCTTTCTTT	CASSPGTEAFF
TRBV10-2	TRBJ1-1	-	-	TGCGCCAGCAGTGAAAATAGGGACACTGAAGCTTTCTTT	CASSENRDTEAFF
TRBV7-2	TRBJ1-1	-	-	TGTGCCAGCCGCCCTGTGGTCTTCGGGAACACTGAAGCTTCCTTT	CASRPVVFGNTEASF
TRBV11-1	TRBJ2-5	once	TRBD2	TGCGCCAGCAGCCGTTATTTGCGGGAGGGCCGAGAGACCCAGTACTTC	CASSRYLREGRETQYF
TRBV2	TRBJ2-7	-	-	TGTGCCAGCAGGGGGGGCCTCTACGAGCAGTACTTC	CASRGGLYEQYF
TRBV25-1	TRBJ2-6	-	-	TGTGCCAGCAGCCCAACAACTGGGGCCAACGTCCTGACTTTC	CASSPTTGANVLTF
TRBV20-1	TRBJ2-3	once	TRBD1	TGCAGTGGGACAGGGGCGGGAGTAGATACGCAGTATTTT	CSGTGAGVDTQYF
TRBV15	TRBJ2-5	-	-	TGTGCCACCAGCGATCGGAAGGGATGGGAGACCCAGTACTTC	CATSDRKGWETQYF
TRBV5-4	TRBJ2-7	-	TRBD2	TGTGCCAGCAGCTTCGGGGGGGCGAAAGAGCAGTACTTC	CASSFGGAKEQYF
TRBV25-1	TRBJ1-1	-	TRBD1	TGTGCCAGCAGTGACCGCTCGACAGGGAGGAGCACTGAAGCTTTCTTT	CASSDRSTGRSTEAFF
TRBV7-2	TRBJ2-7	once	-	TGTGCCAGCAGCCCCTCATCCACCTACGAGCAGTACTTC	CASSPSSTYEQYF
TRBV29-1	TRBJ1-4	-	-	TGCAGCGTCGAGGGGGGGAGTGAAAAACTGTTTTTT	CSVEGGSEKLFF
TRBV20-1	TRBJ2-5	-	-	TGCAGTGCCCCGGTTGGTAGCGGAGCCCAAGAGACCCAGTACTTC	CSAPVGSGAQETQYF
TRBV2	TRBJ2-3	-	-	TGTGCCAGCACGCGGGGCCCAGATACGCAGTATTTT	CASTRGPDTQYF
TRBV12-3/TRBV12-4	TRBJ2-1	-	-	TGTGCCAGCAGTTTAGCTGATCTAACGGGATACAATGAGCAGTTCTTC	CASSLADLTGYNEQFF